One sample yielded the 21 T cell receptor beta chains listed below, sequenced in a study of control samples from healthy donors and cancer patients. Sequencing was performed with immunoSEQ multiplex PCR; in TCRdb, only in-frame clones are kept and a portion is missing. Among roughly 120,000 clones listed, approximately 88% were seen once. What was sequenced was blood. The receptors come from a man aged 35 to 55 in good health.

V usage is TRBV19 and J usage is TRBJ2-7; tentative D call: TRBD2 (5 bases). Trimming removed 5 bases at V and 3 bases at J, with 14 bases between. The CDR3 spans 14 residues. Germline V gene lookup returns CDR1 LNHDA and CDR2 SQIVND (reference sequence). CDR3 amino acids: CASSGTMTNYEQYF. DNA of the CDR3: TGTGCCAGTAGTGGTACCATGACTAACTACGAGCAGTACTTC.

The gene calls are TRBV7-2 and TRBJ1-3; a weak D match, TRBD1 (5 bases). The CDR3 runs to 15 residues. From germline, CDR1 is SGHTA and CDR2 FQGNSA. V gave up 4 bases and J gave up 2 bases, with 12 bases separating them. The CDR3 loop reads CASSSEARAGNTIYF. The CDR3 DNA follows: TGTGCCAGCAGCTCTGAGGCCAGGGCTGGAAACACCATATATTTT. The variable domain in full, with the rest retrieved from reference TRBV7-2 and TRBJ1-3, is GAGVSQSPSNKVTEKGKDVELRCDPISGHTALYWYRQSLGQGLEFLIYFQGNSAPDKSGLPSDRFSAERTGGSVSTLTIQRTQQEDSAVYLCASSSEARAGNTIYFGEGSWLTVV.

The CDR3 loop is CASSEGGKQYF. CDR3 in DNA: TGTGCCAGCAGCGAGGGCGGGAAACAGTACTTC. The rearrangement uses TRBV6-6 and TRBJ2-7; tentative D call: TRBD2 (6 bases). The V gene lost 6 bases and the J gene lost 10 bases, with 13 bases spanning the gap. CDR1 is MNHNY and CDR2 is SVGAGI in the germline V gene (reference sequence). There are 11 residues in the CDR3.

The chain employs TRBV9 and TRBJ1-4; TRBD1 matches at 8 bases. Germline assignment: CDR1 SGDLS and CDR2 YYNGEE. V lost 4 bases to trimming and J lost 8 bases; unmatched junction nucleotides: 13. CDR3 length: 16 amino acids. CDR3 DNA: TGTGCCAGCAGCACAGGACAGGGTGGGGGATTGGAAAAACTGTTTTTT. Its protein product is CASSTGQGGGLEKLFF. The whole variable domain, remainder taken from reference TRBV9 and TRBJ1-4, is DSGVTQTPKHLITATGQRVTLRCSPRSGDLSVYWYQQSLDQGLQFLIQYYNGEERAKGNILERFSAQQFPDLHSELNLSSLELGDSALYFCASSTGQGGGLEKLFFGSGTQLSVL.

The table lists this clone with a count of one. This chain joins TRBV5-1 and TRBJ1-1, with D unclear. V was cut by 1 base and J by 5 bases, with 9 bases left in between. CDR3 length equals 13 residues. In germline, CDR1 is SGHRS, CDR2 YFSETQ. The CDR3 DNA follows: TGCGCCAGCAGCTTGCGGGTTCGAACTGAAGCTTTCTTT. It translates to CASSLRVRTEAFF.

The chain employs TRBV27 and TRBJ2-1; D possibly corresponds to TRBD2 (6 bases). The CDR3 length is 18 residues. V lost 1 base and J 3 bases, leaving 19 bases between the germline ends. Per the germline V gene, CDR1 is MNHEY and CDR2 is SMNVEV (reference sequence). The CDR3 coding sequence is TGTGCCAGCAGTTTATACCGTCCCGGGGGAACCAACTACAATGAGCAGTTCTTC. This gives the protein CASSLYRPGGTNYNEQFF.

The chain uses TRBV29-1 and TRBJ1-1, with a possible D match to TRBD1 (5 bases). The CDR3 has 13 amino acids. Germline loops: CDR1 SQVTM, CDR2 ANQGSEA. Between the trimmed V and J ends, which lost 0 bases and 11 bases, there was a span of 16 bases. CDR3 in amino acids: CSVEDRDDIGAFF. Here the CDR3 DNA reads TGCAGCGTTGAAGATCGGGACGATATCGGGGCTTTCTTT. The entire variable domain, with the rest obtained from reference TRBV29-1 and TRBJ1-1, is as follows: SAVISQKPSRDICQRGTSLTIQCQVDSQVTMMFWYRQQPGQSLTLIATANQGSEATYESGFVIDKFPISRPNLTFSTLTVSNMSPEDSSIYLCSVEDRDDIGAFFGQGTRLTVV.

The CDR3 protein is CAWSGAGATEAFF. CDR3 DNA: TGTGCCTGGAGTGGGGCAGGGGCCACTGAAGCTTTCTTT. The chain combines TRBV30 with TRBJ1-1; possible D gene TRBD1, 6 bases. Germline loops: CDR1 GTSNPN, CDR2 SVGIG (reference sequence). The CDR3 sequence is 13 residues long. The ends were cut back, 1 base at V and 4 bases at J, with 10 bases in the middle.

The rearrangement uses TRBV30 and TRBJ1-6; 12 nucleotides match TRBD1. The CDR3 extends over 14 amino acids. Germline-derived CDR1 and CDR2 are GTSNPN and SVGIG (reference sequence). V lost 8 bases to trimming and J lost 9 bases; unmatched junction nucleotides: 8. The CDR3 reads CAMHTGQGASPLHF. CDR3 nucleotide sequence: TGTGCCATGCACACGGGACAGGGGGCTTCACCCCTCCACTTT.

This chain links TRBV28 with TRBJ2-2; 10 bases fit TRBD1. The CDR3 is made up of 17 amino acids. Looked up from germline, CDR1 is MDHEN and CDR2 is SYDVKM. The junction had 11 bases not matched to a gene; V was cut back by 6 bases and J by 4 bases. CDR3 bases: TGTGCCAGCAGCCACCTCGGGACAGGGGACGTCACCGGGGAGCTGTTTTTT. This translates into CASSHLGTGDVTGELFF. The complete variable domain, with remaining parts taken from reference TRBV28 and TRBJ2-2, reads DVKVTQSSRYLVKRTGEKVFLECVQDMDHENMFWYRQDPGLGLRLIYFSYDVKMKEKGDIPEGYSVSREKKERFSLILESASTNQTSMYLCASSHLGTGDVTGELFFGEGSRLTVL.

This chain links TRBV5-1 with TRBJ1-2, with D possibly being TRBD1 (6 bases). This CDR3 is built from 16 residues. V lost 0 bases and J lost 0, with 12 bases in between. Germline values: CDR1 SGHRS, CDR2 YFSETQ. Written as DNA, the CDR3 is TGCGCCAGCAGCTTGGGAGCGACAGGACCTAACTATGGCTACACCTTC. Its protein is CASSLGATGPNYGYTF.

V is TRBV7-9 and J is TRBJ2-1; tentative D call: TRBD1 (5 bases). Germline V gene data show CDR1 as SEHNR and CDR2 as FQNEAQ (reference sequence). CDR3 length equals 15 residues. V lost 1 base and J lost 4, with 11 bases in between. CDR3 coding DNA: TGTGCCAGCAGCTTAGTCCGACAGCGTTACAATGAGCAGTTCTTC. Its translation: CASSLVRQRYNEQFF.

The chain employs TRBV13 and TRBJ1-4; maybe TRBD1 (5 bases). There are 16 residues in the CDR3. Germline-derived CDR1 and CDR2 are PRHDT and FYEKMQ (reference sequence). V was cut by 8 bases and J by 8 bases, with 24 bases left in between. The chain's CDR3 is CASPRTPARVGEKLFF. CDR3 in DNA: TGTGCCAGCCCCCGGACGCCAGCCAGGGTTGGAGAAAAACTGTTTTTT.

The rearrangement joins TRBV7-2 to TRBJ2-1, with TRBD2 matching 8 bases. CDR1 and CDR2 from the germline V gene are SGHTA and FQGNSA. The V and J ends lost 1 base and 5 bases, in that order; junction bases with no gene match: 4. The length of the CDR3 is 15 residues. Here the CDR3 reads CASSLVGGGNNEQFF. The CDR3 DNA reads TGTGCCAGCAGCTTAGTGGGCGGGGGGAACAATGAGCAGTTCTTC.

The rearrangement uses TRBV6-1 and TRBJ1-4; 7 bases map to TRBD1. Germline V CDR1 and CDR2: MNHNS, SASEGT. The ends lost 4 bases at V and 5 bases at J; junction bases unmatched: 13. The CDR3 runs 17 residues. The CDR3 sequence: CASSVSPPTGQNEKLFF. DNA of the CDR3: TGTGCCAGCAGTGTTTCCCCTCCGACAGGGCAAAATGAAAAACTGTTTTTT.

This sequence joins TRBV4-2 and TRBJ2-1, with 7 bases lining up with TRBD1. The J segment lost 7 bases and the V segment lost 4 bases, leaving 16 bases of the junction unmatched. Per germline, CDR1 LGHNA and CDR2 YNFKEQ. The CDR3 loop spans 17 amino acids. In DNA, the CDR3 is TGTGCCAGCAGCCCGTCATCAACGACAGGGAAAGGTAATGAGCAGTTCTTC. Its translation: CASSPSSTTGKGNEQFF.

V and J are TRBV29-1 and TRBJ1-1; D is perhaps TRBD1 (5 bases). With 4 bases removed from V and 4 bases from J, the gap between germline ends came to 13 bases. This CDR3 has 13 residues. Per the germline V gene, CDR1 is SQVTM and CDR2 is ANQGSEA. CDR3 in DNA: TGCAGCGTTGCAAGGGGAGGGACCACTGAAGCTTTCTTT. This gives the protein CSVARGGTTEAFF.

The rearrangement links TRBV24-1 to TRBJ2-2, with TRBD2 as a possible D gene (6 bases). The CDR3 runs 15 residues. V lost 5 bases, J lost 3 bases, and 12 bases lay in between. The germline V gene encodes CDR1 KGHDR and CDR2 SFDVKD. The CDR3 DNA reads TGTGCCACCAGTGGGCGGGGTACGGACACCGGGGAGCTGTTTTTT. Residues: CATSGRGTDTGELFF.

This rearrangement joins TRBV5-1 to TRBJ2-2; 13 bases line up with TRBD2. The CDR3 consists of 17 residues. Germline trimming cut 1 base from V and 1 base from J; bases unmatched to any gene: 1. Germline V gives CDR1 SGHRS, CDR2 YFSETQ. The DNA for the CDR3 is TGCGCCAGCAGCTTGAGGACTAGCGGGGGGAACACCGGGGAGCTGTTTTTT. Translated, it gives CASSLRTSGGNTGELFF.

J is TRBJ2-7 and V is TRBV13; 12 bases map to TRBD2. There are 16 residues in the CDR3. The germline V gene encodes CDR1 PRHDT and CDR2 FYEKMQ (reference sequence). V lost 5 bases to trimming and J lost 1 base; unmatched junction nucleotides: 6. CDR3 amino acids: CASSPSGLAGSYEQYF. The DNA of the CDR3 is TGTGCCAGCAGCCCTTCCGGACTAGCGGGGTCCTACGAGCAGTACTTC.

This chain uses TRBV29-1 with TRBJ1-4; weak D call: TRBD1 (6 bases). This CDR3 has 13 amino acids. Germline V lookup: CDR1 SQVTM, CDR2 ANQGSEA. V shed 7 bases and J shed 5 bases, with 14 bases lying between them. CDR3 amino acids: CSGRTVRNEKLFF. In DNA form, the CDR3 reads TGCAGCGGGAGGACAGTAAGGAATGAAAAACTGTTTTTT.